This T cell receptor (beta chain) was profiled in a study of T cell changes during pregnancy in multiple sclerosis (dated by TCRdb to between 2019 and 2020). At the level of the whole study: In women with multiple sclerosis, the researchers looked at how the T cell repertoire shifted as pregnancy progressed.

Trimming takes 1 base from V and 5 bases from J, and the germline ends sit 8 bases apart. The CDR3 runs 14 residues from the cysteine to the phenylalanine. The entry retains the CDR3 DNA only, 42 bases that are in frame from base 1. Looking up the germline V gene (reference sequence) yields CDR1 LNHDA and CDR2 SQIVND. Receptors were amplified or captured by the immunoSEQ multiplex PCR assay. TCRdb carries this immuneACCESS record with in-frame sequences only. Its versions omit some clonotypes, under half of them owing to an unresolved V gene in the studies checked, with the rest unexplained. The sample table records about 49,000 clones; 85% to 90% of these occur just once. 5.1% of the sample is held by the ten biggest clonotypes. A note on this clone: The clone's antigen remains unknown. No base qualities exist here, and no much larger clone lies one base off it.

The sequencing here drew on peripheral blood, taken after pregnancy. The chain is encoded by TRBV19 joined to TRBJ1-4; the D gene lacks a confident call. The source of this sequence is a female donor in good health, enrolled as a control in a pregnancy study. In nucleotide form, the sequence is TGTGCCAGTAGTATAGGGAGCTTCAATGAAAAACTGTTTTTT. Translated, this gives CASSIGSFNEKLFF.